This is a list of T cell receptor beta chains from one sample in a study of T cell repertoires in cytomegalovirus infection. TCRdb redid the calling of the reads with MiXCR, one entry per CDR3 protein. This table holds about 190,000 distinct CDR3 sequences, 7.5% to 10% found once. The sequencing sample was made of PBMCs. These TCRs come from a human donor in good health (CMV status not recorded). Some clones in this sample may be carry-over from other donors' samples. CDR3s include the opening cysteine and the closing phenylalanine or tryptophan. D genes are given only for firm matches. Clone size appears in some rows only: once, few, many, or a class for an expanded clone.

TGCAGCGTTGCGCGGGAAGAGGATTCACCCCTCCACTTT	CSVAREEDSPLHF	TRBV29-1	few	TRBJ1-6	.
TGTGCCAGCAGTTTAGCGCGTCGGGGGGGCTCACCACGGGGCTACACCTTC	CASSLARRGGSPRGYTF	TRBV12-3/TRBV12-4	many	TRBJ1-2	.
TGCGCCAGCAGCCAAGTCTTTTCGGAGGGAGCGTATGGCTACACCTTC	CASSQVFSEGAYGYTF	TRBV4-1	few	TRBJ1-2	.
TGTGCCAGCAGCCGGAATCCGGGCCCAGGGCAGTTCTTC	CASSRNPGPGQFF	TRBV11-2	many	TRBJ2-1	.
TGTGCCACCAGCAGAGATGTGAGGGAGGGACCTCCCTACGAGCAGTACTTC	CATSRDVREGPPYEQYF	TRBV15	few	TRBJ2-7	TRBD2
TGTGCCAGCAGGCCGGGGTCGGCCTACGAGCAGTACTTC	CASRPGSAYEQYF	TRBV12-3/TRBV12-4	few	TRBJ2-7	.
TGTGCCAGCAGCTTAGCAGACGGTCGGGCAGGGAATGGCTACACCTTC	CASSLADGRAGNGYTF	TRBV7-2	many	TRBJ1-2	.
TGTGCCAGCAGTCCCGCATGGGCAGTAGGCACAGATACGCAGTATTTT	CASSPAWAVGTDTQYF	TRBV28	.	TRBJ2-3	.
TGTGCCAGCAGCCAAATCCAAGGCTCCTACAATGAGCAGTTCTTC	CASSQIQGSYNEQFF	TRBV14	many	TRBJ2-1	.
TGTGCCAGCAGTTTATTTTCCCTAGGAGAAGAGACCCAGTACTTC	CASSLFSLGEETQYF	TRBV28	many	TRBJ2-5	.
TGTGCCAGCACTAAAAACGGGGACAGGGCAGCGGATACGCAGTATTTT	CASTKNGDRAADTQYF	TRBV28	few	TRBJ2-3	TRBD1
TGTGCCACCAGTGACGGGGGGGCCCCGAGGACCGGGGAGCTGTTTTTT	CATSDGGAPRTGELFF	TRBV24-1	few	TRBJ2-2	TRBD2
TGTGCCAGCAGAACAGGGGCGGAGACCCAGTACTTC	CASRTGAETQYF	TRBV6-6	.	TRBJ2-5	TRBD1
TGCAGCCCCCTAGCGGGAGAAGGTTACGAGCAGTACTTC	CSPLAGEGYEQYF	TRBV20-1	few	TRBJ2-7	TRBD2
TGCAGTGCTAGAGTCAGTAGACTCCATGAGCAGTTCTTC	CSARVSRLHEQFF	TRBV20-1	few	TRBJ2-1	.
TGTGCCAGCGGGAGACAGGGAAGAGTAGCCGGGGAGCTGTTTTTT	CASGRQGRVAGELFF	TRBV7-2	many	TRBJ2-2	TRBD1
TGCGCCAGCAGCCAAGGGACTAGCGGGGCTTCCGGGGCAGATACGCAGTATTTT	CASSQGTSGASGADTQYF	TRBV4-3	.	TRBJ2-3	TRBD2
TGTGCCAGCTCTCCCGGGACAGGCCGTTCCGAGCAGTACTTC	CASSPGTGRSEQYF	TRBV7-6	many	TRBJ2-7	TRBD1
TGCAGCGTTGAGTCCGGGACTACCGACGGGACCCAGTACTTC	CSVESGTTDGTQYF	TRBV29-1	.	TRBJ2-5	TRBD2
TGCGCCAGCAGCCAACAGGACATCTCCTCGGGGGAGACCCAGTACTTC	CASSQQDISSGETQYF	TRBV4-1	many	TRBJ2-5	.
TGTGCCAGCAGCTTATTCCCATCGGGAGCGGGCAATGAGCAGTTCTTC	CASSLFPSGAGNEQFF	TRBV7-2	many	TRBJ2-1	.
TGTGCCAGTAGTATCATAGCGGGAGGCGATGAGCAGTTCTTC	CASSIIAGGDEQFF	TRBV19	many	TRBJ2-1	TRBD2
TGTGCCAGCAGCGTCCTCCAGGGAGGTGGCTACACCTTC	CASSVLQGGGYTF	TRBV2	.	TRBJ1-2	.
TGTGCCAGCAGTCTCCAGGGGCGTAGCACAGATACGCAGTATTTT	CASSLQGRSTDTQYF	TRBV6-2/TRBV6-3	.	TRBJ2-3	.
TGTGCCAGCAGCCGAAACGGGGGACAGGGCACGGATACGCAGTATTTT	CASSRNGGQGTDTQYF	TRBV14	few	TRBJ2-3	TRBD1
TGTGCCAGCAACCCCCGGGACAGCCCAGACAATGAGCAGTTCTTC	CASNPRDSPDNEQFF	TRBV7-8	many	TRBJ2-1	TRBD1
TGTGCCAGCAGCTTAGCGGTGCGGGGGCTCAACACTGAAGCTTTCTTT	CASSLAVRGLNTEAFF	TRBV7-9	few	TRBJ1-1	.
TGTGCCAGCAGCCCAGCGGGGGCACGCACGACAGATACGCAGTATTTT	CASSPAGARTTDTQYF	TRBV7-8	many	TRBJ2-3	TRBD2
TGTGCCAGCAGCTTAGCACTAGCGGGGGTGATAGATACGCAGTATTTT	CASSLALAGVIDTQYF	TRBV7-2	many	TRBJ2-3	TRBD2
TGTGCCAGCAGTTTAGAGACAGTAGGATCACCCCTCCACTTT	CASSLETVGSPLHF	TRBV12-3/TRBV12-4	many	TRBJ1-6	.
TGCGCCAGCAGCCAAGATCTAGCCAGGACGAACTATGGCTACACCTTC	CASSQDLARTNYGYTF	TRBV4-3	many	TRBJ1-2	.
TGTGCCAGCAGTTACTCGCGGCAGCCCCAGCATTTT	CASSYSRQPQHF	TRBV6-2/TRBV6-3	few	TRBJ1-5	.
TGTGCCAGCAGTTTAGCGCAGGGGCCCTTCAATGAGCAGTTCTTC	CASSLAQGPFNEQFF	TRBV12-3/TRBV12-4	few	TRBJ2-1	.
TGTGCCAGCAGCATAGTGTGGGGGGTACACGAGCAGTACTTC	CASSIVWGVHEQYF	TRBV7-2	.	TRBJ2-7	.
TGTGCCAGCAGCTTATTCCCACTGGCGGCGGCGGGAGGGTCCTACAATGAGCAGTTCTTC	CASSLFPLAAAGGSYNEQFF	TRBV7-3	many	TRBJ2-1	TRBD2
TGTGCCAGCACCGCACCCCCCCGGGGCTACAATGAGCAGTTCTTC	CASTAPPRGYNEQFF	TRBV28	many	TRBJ2-1	.
TGTGCCAGCAGCTTAGGCGGGACAGGGGGCAGACCCCTCCACTTT	CASSLGGTGGRPLHF	TRBV7-2	many	TRBJ1-6	TRBD1
TGCAGTGCTGATGACAGGGTGAACACTGAAGCTTTCTTT	CSADDRVNTEAFF	TRBV20-1	few	TRBJ1-1	TRBD1
TGTGCCAGCAGTCTTAGGGATTTCATATACACTGAAGCTTTCTTT	CASSLRDFIYTEAFF	TRBV7-8	many	TRBJ1-1	.
TGTGCCAGCAGCTTCCAGCTGGTGGACGAGCAGTACTTC	CASSFQLVDEQYF	TRBV11-2	many	TRBJ2-7	.
TGTGCCAGCAGCTTAGACGAGGGGCCAGGGGCTTTCTTT	CASSLDEGPGAFF	TRBV7-2	.	TRBJ1-1	.
TGTGCCAGCAGGGCGCTAGTTAGCGAGCAGTACTTC	CASRALVSEQYF	TRBV2	many	TRBJ2-7	.
TGCGCCAGCAGCCAAGATGGAGTCGGGGAAAAACTGTTTTTT	CASSQDGVGEKLFF	TRBV4-3	many	TRBJ1-4	.
TGTGCCAGCAGTTCTGCCGGGACAGCGAACACTGAAGCTTTCTTT	CASSSAGTANTEAFF	TRBV28	few	TRBJ1-1	TRBD1
TGTGCCAGCAGTAGGAGGGCTGAAGCTTTCTTT	CASSRRAEAFF	TRBV28	.	TRBJ1-1	.
TGTGCCACCAGCAGAGATCTAGCGGCATCCTACGAGCAGTACTTC	CATSRDLAASYEQYF	TRBV15	few	TRBJ2-7	TRBD2
TGCAGTGTGACACAGGGGAGGAACGAGCAGTACTTC	CSVTQGRNEQYF	TRBV20-1	few	TRBJ2-7	.
TGTGCCAGCAGCGGGGACGGGATTAATCAGCCCCAGCATTTT	CASSGDGINQPQHF	TRBV7-2	many	TRBJ1-5	.